Below, 16 T cell receptor beta chains from the same sample are listed, as sequenced in a study of blood T cell repertoires in COVID-19. Clones were sequenced by immunoSEQ multiplex PCR, and TCRdb holds only the in-frame ones, with some missing. This sample has about 400,000 clones, with approximately 86% found just once. Sequencing input: peripheral blood. These receptor sequences come from a human donor in a cohort sampled during active COVID-19.

This clone came up a few times. J is TRBJ2-5 and V is TRBV5-6; the D is unclear. Germline V gene lookup returns CDR1 SGHDT and CDR2 YYEEEE. V dropped 2 bases and J dropped 8 bases, with 7 bases sitting between them. This CDR3 has 11 residues. The CDR3 nucleotides are TGTGCCAGCAGCTTCAGTTATACCCAGTACTTC. Amino acid sequence: CASSFSYTQYF.

The genes are TRBV6-5 and TRBJ2-1; the match to TRBD2 covers 7 bases. This CDR3 contains 15 residues. J lost 5 bases, V lost 6 bases, and 10 bases had no gene match. Germline CDR1 MNHEY, CDR2 SVGAGI. The CDR3: CASRNVAGANNEQFF. CDR3 bases: TGTGCCAGCAGAAACGTGGCGGGAGCAAACAATGAGCAGTTCTTC.

The V call is TRBV2, the J call TRBJ2-3; TRBD2 aligns across 12 bases. V lost 8 bases, J lost 5 bases, and 11 bases stayed unmatched. This CDR3 is 16 amino acids long. Looked up from germline, CDR1 is SNHLY and CDR2 is FYNNEI. CDR3 protein: CASLRRLAGGGDTQYF. DNA of the CDR3: TGTGCCAGCTTACGAAGGCTAGCGGGAGGGGGAGATACGCAGTATTTT.

The gene calls are TRBV10-1 and TRBJ1-6, with D tentatively TRBD1 (6 bases). Germline V gene sequence: CDR1 WNHNN, CDR2 SYGVQD (reference sequence). There are 17 residues in the CDR3. The V and J ends lost 2 bases and 7 bases respectively, with 18 bases between them. The CDR3 region has the DNA TGCGCCAGCAGTGAGCGGGCAGGGGTCGCAGGGAATTCACCCCTCCACTTT. Its translation: CASSERAGVAGNSPLHF.

This clone was seen only a few times. The chain carries TRBV5-5 and TRBJ1-2; D is undetermined. V lost 4 bases and J 8 bases, leaving 15 bases between the germline ends. Germline V gene lookup returns CDR1 SGHKS and CDR2 YYEKEE (reference sequence). The length of the CDR3 is 13 residues. CDR3 nucleotides: TGTGCCAGCAGCACGGGAGTCCTAAAGGGCTACACCTTC. This translates into CASSTGVLKGYTF.

The chain has TRBV10-3 and TRBJ2-3; D may be TRBD2 (5 bases). Germline V gene data show CDR1 as ENHRY and CDR2 as SYGVKD. Trimming removed 10 bases from V and 6 bases from J, with 29 bases in between. The CDR3 spans 17 residues. The CDR3 region has the DNA TGTGCCACCGGGATCCGGGCCGCGGGTATCAACTGGGATACGCAGTATTTT. This codes for CATGIRAAGINWDTQYF.

V is TRBV28 and J is TRBJ2-3, with 8 bases matching TRBD1. Germline V CDR1 and CDR2: MDHEN, SYDVKM. J gave up 2 bases and V 1 base, and 5 bases lay outside the gene matches. This CDR3 has 16 amino acids. CDR3 DNA sequence: TGTGCCAGCAGTTTATTCGCAGGGGGCGACACAGATACGCAGTATTTT. Translating gives CASSLFAGGDTDTQYF.

V usage is TRBV30 and J usage is TRBJ2-3; D is perhaps TRBD1 (6 bases). Germline values: CDR1 GTSNPN, CDR2 SVGIG (reference sequence). V lost 0 bases to trimming and J lost 2 bases, with 9 bases between them. This CDR3 is built from 14 residues. The CDR3 loop reads CAWSVRDTTDTQYF. CDR3 sequence (DNA): TGTGCCTGGAGTGTAAGGGACACCACAGATACGCAGTATTTT.

In its sample, this clone was seen a few times. The CDR3 is CASKRMSRGYTDTQYF. CDR3 DNA: TGCGCCAGCAAAAGGATGAGCCGGGGTTACACAGATACGCAGTATTTT. This sequence joins TRBV5-1 and TRBJ2-3; D might be TRBD2 (5 bases). CDR3 size: 16 residues. V was clipped by 6 bases and J by 2 bases, with 19 bases between them. Germline CDR1 is SGHRS and CDR2 is YFSETQ.

The V call is TRBV10-1, the J call TRBJ2-1, with 10 positions matching TRBD2. Looked up from germline, CDR1 is WNHNN and CDR2 is SYGVQD (reference sequence). V lost 6 bases to trimming and J lost 6 bases; unmatched junction nucleotides: 11. The CDR3 spans 16 residues. CDR3 region: CASSARTSGEVNEQFF. The CDR3 DNA reads as TGCGCCAGCAGCGCACGTACTAGCGGGGAAGTCAATGAGCAGTTCTTC.

A single count supports this clone. The chain combines TRBV5-6 with TRBJ2-7; 16 nucleotides agree with TRBD2. Germline-derived CDR1 and CDR2 are SGHDT and YYEEEE. V shed 5 bases and J 2 bases; nucleotides not matched to a gene: 4. The CDR3 has 16 residues. CDR3 residues: CASRPGTSGRAYEQYF. CDR3 nucleotides: TGTGCCAGCAGGCCCGGGACTAGCGGGAGGGCCTACGAGCAGTACTTC.

The gene calls are TRBV19 and TRBJ1-1, with a tentative D call TRBD1 (5 bases). V was clipped by 3 bases and J by 4 bases, with 9 bases between them. CDR1 LNHDA and CDR2 SQIVND come from the germline V gene (reference sequence). The CDR3 has 13 residues. The CDR3 nucleotides are TGTGCCAGTAGTATTGGGGGGAGCACTGAAGCTTTCTTT. Translating gives CASSIGGSTEAFF.

The sample holds one count of this clone. The V gene is TRBV7-2, the J gene TRBJ2-5; D uncertain. Germline CDR1 and CDR2: SGHTA and FQGNSA. Trimming pared 1 base from V and 4 bases from J, leaving 7 bases between. CDR3 length equals 13 residues. The CDR3 loop is CASSLELRETQYF. Written as DNA, the CDR3 is TGTGCCAGCAGCTTAGAGCTGAGAGAGACCCAGTACTTC.

This chain joins TRBV6-2 or TRBV6-3 and TRBJ2-7, with D tentatively TRBD1 (5 bases). V lost 4 bases to trimming and J lost 7 bases, with 20 bases between them. CDR1 and CDR2 from the germline V gene are MNHEY and SVGEGT. This CDR3 is 15 amino acids long. The CDR3 loop is CASSSPSLGAWEQYF. The CDR3 nucleotides read TGTGCCAGCAGTTCCCCATCTCTAGGGGCTTGGGAGCAGTACTTC.

The V gene is TRBV7-2, the J gene TRBJ2-7; 7 bases agree with TRBD2. V dropped 7 bases and J dropped 0; count of bases not matched to a gene: 6. In germline, CDR1 is SGHTA, CDR2 FQGNSA. The CDR3 loop spans 14 amino acids. This CDR3 reads CASKLAASSYEQYF. The CDR3 nucleotides read TGTGCCAGCAAGCTAGCGGCAAGCTCCTACGAGCAGTACTTC.

The chain joins TRBV9 to TRBJ2-1; 8 nucleotides agree with TRBD2. Germline CDR1 and CDR2: SGDLS and YYNGEE. The length of the CDR3 is 16 residues. The junction had 4 bases not matched to a gene; V was cut back by 1 base and J by 1 base. CDR3 sequence (DNA): TGTGCCAGCAGCGTATCTGCGGGAGGATCCTACAATGAGCAGTTCTTC. It is translated as CASSVSAGGSYNEQFF.